The clone carrying this T cell receptor beta chain was observed many times. As yet, its antigen is unknown. Before extraction, the whole blood was not fractionated, and total RNA was taken from it. The library gave individual cDNA molecules unique molecular identifiers. Study processing details: Counts of TCRs in each sample centred on a median of 95,638 and extended from approximately 25,000 to 650,000. From the 5' RACE reads, TCRdb called clonotypes with MiXCR, one entry per CDR3 protein. Here the V and J calls rest on TCRdb's processing, not on the authors' analysis. The sample includes under 85,000 distinct CDR3 sequences, 6% to 8.5% seen only once; the top ten take under 3%. The sample originates from a study of human T cells and chemical hapten exposure. As for the study in general: The variation in per-sample TCR yields arose mainly from small differences in pooled library volumes.

The ends were cut back, 8 bases at V and 4 bases at J, with 15 bases in the middle. Per germline, CDR1 MGHDK and CDR2 SYGVNS. The CDR3 loop spans 15 amino acids. Study-wide points: DPC sensitization left the count of TCRs above 1 in 1000 unchanged.

The V gene is TRBV25-1, the J gene TRBJ2-6, with TRBD2 as a possible D gene (5 bases). The source of this sequence is a male donor in good health. CDR3 DNA sequence: TGTGCCAGCGGAGTGACGGGGTCAGGGGCCAACGTCCTGACTTTC. It encodes CASGVTGSGANVLTF. The variable domain in full, with the rest retrieved from reference TRBV25-1 and TRBJ2-6, is EADIYQTPRYLVIGTGKKITLECSQTMGHDKMYWYQQDPGMELHLIHYSYGVNSTEKGDLSSESTVSRIRTEHFPLTLESARPSHTSQYLCASGVTGSGANVLTFGAGSRLTVL.